The 5 T cell receptor beta chains presented below share a single source sample, sequenced in a study of CD8+CD57+ T cells in acquired aplastic anemia. Genomic DNA provided the template from which TCR beta VDJ and CDR3 profiles were obtained. Using its own MiXCR run on the reads, TCRdb lists one record per CDR3 protein. The top ten clones hold approximately 8% of a sample with roughly 240,000 distinct CDR3 sequences, 45% to 50% of them seen once. CD8+CD57+ cell expansion had been shown by flow cytometry in patients chosen for sequencing. Sequences were obtained from sorted CD4+, CD8+, or CD8+CD57+ T cells (not recorded which) from PBMCs. Every receptor here comes from a human donor with aplastic anemia.

The J gene is TRBJ2-1, the V gene TRBV7-2; 13 positions agree with TRBD2. The CDR3 consists of 15 residues. Germline CDR1 is SGHTA and CDR2 is FQGNSA. V shed 5 bases, J shed 10 bases, and the junction held 8 bases outside the gene matches. CDR3 protein: CASSPRTSGGVEQFF. DNA of the CDR3: TGTGCCAGCAGCCCCCGGACTAGCGGGGGAGTCGAGCAGTTCTTC.

The sample holds many counts of this clonotype. This CDR3 reads CASNGPARPGNEQFF. CDR3 nucleotide sequence: TGTGCCAGCAACGGCCCAGCCCGGCCCGGCAATGAGCAGTTCTTC. The chain has TRBV7-9 and TRBJ2-1; no clear D gene. Trimming took 7 bases from V and 6 from J, leaving 19 bases between them. CDR1 and CDR2 from the germline V gene are SEHNR and FQNEAQ (reference sequence). CDR3 length equals 15 residues.

This clonotype was counted a few times. The chain combines TRBV15 with TRBJ2-6; 7 bases agree with TRBD1. The CDR3 has 13 amino acids. CDR1 LNHNV and CDR2 YYDKDF come from the germline V gene (reference sequence). Unmatched junction bases numbered 5, after V lost 6 bases and J lost 9 bases. The CDR3 DNA is TGTGCCACCAGTATAGACAGGGACAACGTCCTGACTTTC. Translating gives CATSIDRDNVLTF. Full variable domain (outside the CDR3, taken from reference TRBV15 and TRBJ2-6): DAMVIQNPRYQVTQFGKPVTLSCSQTLNHNVMYWYQQKSSQAPKLLFHYYDKDFNNEADTPDNFQSRRPNTSFCFLDIRSPGLGDTAMYLCATSIDRDNVLTFGAGSRLTVL.

The chain uses TRBV7-9 and TRBJ1-6; TRBD1 is a possible D gene (6 bases). This CDR3 region has 13 residues. V lost 5 bases to trimming and J lost 18 bases, with 20 bases between them. The germline V gene encodes CDR1 SEHNR and CDR2 FQNEAQ (reference sequence). The CDR3 protein is CASSQDGFAGAHF. The DNA for the CDR3 is TGTGCCAGCAGCCAAGATGGCTTTGCAGGGGCCCACTTT.

The chain employs TRBV20-1 and TRBJ2-6; the D is unclear. This CDR3 is built from 14 residues. Germline V gives CDR1 DFQATT, CDR2 SNEGSKA (reference sequence). Deletions cut 3 bases from V and 1 base from J, with 7 bases between. The CDR3 loop is CSARGPSGANVLTF. The CDR3 DNA sequence: TGCAGTGCTAGGGGCCCTTCTGGGGCCAACGTCCTGACTTTC.